Listed here are 6 T cell receptor beta chains from one sample, sequenced in a study of blood T cell repertoires in COVID-19. Sequencing was performed with immunoSEQ multiplex PCR; in TCRdb, only in-frame clones are kept and a portion is missing. This sample carries approximately 260,000 clones, 70% to 85% of them seen once, and the ten largest clones take roughly 4%. Sequencing was carried out using peripheral blood. These receptors all stem from a woman aged 40-49 years with active or convalescent COVID-19.

This chain links TRBV3-1 (or the pseudogene TRBV3-2) with TRBJ2-7, with a possible D match to TRBD2 (6 bases). Germline V gene data show CDR1 as LGHDT and CDR2 as YNNKEL (reference sequence). The CDR3 is 15 amino acids. V was trimmed by 0 bases and J by 5 bases, leaving 14 bases between them. Here the CDR3 DNA reads TGTGCCAGCAGCCAAGAGAGCTGGGGAGGCGACGAGCAGTACTTC. This encodes CASSQESWGGDEQYF.

The V and J genes are TRBV10-2 and TRBJ2-1, with D possibly being TRBD2 (5 bases). CDR3 length equals 14 residues. The germline V gene encodes CDR1 WSHSY and CDR2 SAAADI. The V end lost 9 bases, the J end lost 6 bases, and 18 bases lay between the germline ends. The DNA of the CDR3 is TGCGCCAGTTACGGGATTTTACCCTTCAATGAGCAGTTCTTC. As protein: CASYGILPFNEQFF.

The V gene is TRBV9, the J gene TRBJ1-4; 8 nucleotides align to TRBD1. Germline V lookup: CDR1 SGDLS, CDR2 YYNGEE. The CDR3 consists of 15 residues. J gave up 5 bases and V 4 bases, and 7 bases lay outside the gene matches. DNA of the CDR3: TGTGCCAGCAGCTCCCGACAGGGGCCCAATGAAAAACTGTTTTTT. It yields the protein CASSSRQGPNEKLFF.

On this clone: Additional DNA sequences in this sample encode the identical CDR3. The rearrangement links TRBV12-3 or TRBV12-4 to TRBJ1-3; 7 bases fit TRBD1. Trimming at V came to 5 bases and at J to 4 bases, leaving 2 bases not matched to a gene. This CDR3 spans 13 amino acids. CDR3 DNA sequence: TGTGCCAGCAGTCCGGGACAGGGAAACACCATATATTTT. Its translation is CASSPGQGNTIYF.

The chain couples TRBV19 to TRBJ1-2; possible D gene TRBD1, 6 bases. Germline values: CDR1 LNHDA, CDR2 SQIVND (reference sequence). V lost 0 bases and J 0 bases, leaving 11 bases between the germline ends. This CDR3 is 16 amino acids long. CDR3 amino acids: CASSIEGQKTNYGYTF. The CDR3 DNA reads TGTGCCAGTAGTATAGAAGGACAGAAAACTAACTATGGCTACACCTTC.

The chain couples TRBV6-1 to TRBJ2-5; D might be TRBD1 (5 bases). CDR3 size: 14 residues. In germline, CDR1 is MNHNS, CDR2 SASEGT. The V end lost 3 bases, the J end lost 4 bases, and 12 bases lay between the germline ends. CDR3 bases: TGTGCCAGCAGTGATTGGCCAAGGGGAGAGACCCAGTACTTC. Amino acids: CASSDWPRGETQYF.